Each of the 2 T cell receptor beta chains below was sequenced from the same sample in a study of beta chain features in type 1 diabetes. Sequencing targeted expressed TCRB transcripts, as all isolated RNA had been reverse transcribed. Sequencing was performed with immunoSEQ multiplex PCR; in TCRdb, only in-frame clones are kept and a portion is missing. Among roughly 350,000 clones listed, roughly 11% were seen once. What was sequenced was naive CD4+ T cells from blood. These receptors originate from a woman aged 30 to 39 in good health.

Of note for this clone: The identical CDR3 is also encoded by other nucleotide sequences in the sample. The chain joins TRBV28 to TRBJ2-7; D is unclear. This CDR3 region has 11 residues. With 1 base removed from V and 6 bases from J, the gap between germline ends came to 4 bases. Per germline, CDR1 MDHEN and CDR2 SYDVKM. CDR3 nucleotide sequence: TGTGCCAGCAGTTTATCTCGCGAGCAGTACTTC. Its protein product is CASSLSREQYF.

The CDR3 region is CASETDQETQYF. The CDR3 nucleotides read TGTGCCAGCGAGACAGATCAAGAGACCCAGTACTTC. The chain recombines TRBV28 with TRBJ2-5, with a possible D match to TRBD1 (5 bases). The CDR3 is 12 amino acids. Trimming stripped 8 bases from V and 2 bases from J, with 9 bases between. Germline V lookup: CDR1 MDHEN, CDR2 SYDVKM.